This passage covers 21 T cell receptor beta chains from one sample sequenced in a study of cytomegalovirus exposure and HLA in healthy donors. Some clones are missing from TCRdb's copy, which holds only in-frame ones; the method was immunoSEQ multiplex PCR. This table has roughly 180,000 clones, about 89% appearing once. The sequencing sample was made of PBMCs. The receptors stem from a man aged 25 to 40 in good health and CMV-seropositive.

The chain carries TRBV5-1 and TRBJ2-7; the D is unclear. Trimming cost V 2 bases and J 3 bases, with 3 bases left between them. The CDR3 runs 11 residues. From germline, CDR1 is SGHRS and CDR2 YFSETQ. CDR3 coding DNA: TGCGCCAGCAGCTTCAACTACGAGCAGTACTTC. This sequence encodes CASSFNYEQYF.

In nucleotides, the CDR3 is TGTGCCAGCAGCCCTACAGGGTTCGGCGAGCAGTACTTC. Encoded protein: CASSPTGFGEQYF. The chain combines TRBV7-6 with TRBJ2-7, with D possibly matching TRBD1 (6 bases). CDR1 and CDR2 (germline): SGHVS, FNYEAQ. The CDR3 runs to 13 residues. V lost 5 bases, J lost 6 bases, and 14 bases lay in between.

This chain connects TRBV9 to TRBJ1-1, with D tentatively TRBD1 (6 bases). CDR1 and CDR2 from the germline V gene are SGDLS and YYNGEE. The V gene lost 4 bases and the J gene lost 5 bases, with 21 bases spanning the gap. This CDR3 contains 16 residues. In nucleotides, the CDR3 is TGTGCCAGCAGCACCACAGGGCCTATTGGATGGACTGAAGCTTTCTTT. This sequence encodes CASSTTGPIGWTEAFF.

The chain employs TRBV11-2 and TRBJ2-7; D gene ambiguous. Looked up from germline, CDR1 is SGHAT and CDR2 is FQNNGV. The CDR3 runs 13 residues. With 6 bases removed from V and 6 bases from J, the gap between germline ends came to 15 bases. CDR3 loop: CASSSTSGLEQYF. CDR3 sequence (DNA): TGTGCCAGCAGTTCGACGAGTGGGCTCGAGCAGTACTTC.

This sequence joins TRBV19 and TRBJ2-6; D possibly corresponds to TRBD1 (6 bases). This CDR3 contains 17 residues. V lost 5 bases and J 0 bases, leaving 14 bases between the germline ends. CDR1 is LNHDA and CDR2 is SQIVND in the germline V gene (reference sequence). The CDR3 coding sequence is TGTGCCAGTAGTCCCATCAGGGGCCTCTCTGGGGCCAACGTCCTGACTTTC. It encodes CASSPIRGLSGANVLTF.

The chain recombines TRBV30 with TRBJ2-1, with D perhaps TRBD2 (6 bases). CDR1 is GTSNPN, CDR2 SVGIG, per germline (reference sequence). The CDR3 length is 12 residues. V lost 4 bases and J 10 bases, leaving 14 bases between the germline ends. The CDR3 DNA reads TGTGCCTGGACTGGTGGGGGGAACGAGCAGTTCTTC. Protein product: CAWTGGGNEQFF.

V usage is TRBV6-4 and J usage is TRBJ2-6; D perhaps matches TRBD1 (5 bases). Germline CDR1 MRHNA, CDR2 SNTAGT. V dropped 0 bases and J dropped 2 bases, with 5 bases sitting between them. The CDR3 sequence is 15 residues long. The CDR3 protein is CASSDSGAGANVLTF. DNA for the CDR3: TGTGCCAGCAGTGACTCAGGGGCTGGGGCCAACGTCCTGACTTTC.

The rearrangement uses TRBV14 and TRBJ2-3, with 15 bases aligning to TRBD2. The CDR3 consists of 18 residues. Germline V gene lookup returns CDR1 SGHDN and CDR2 FVKESK. Germline trimming cut 4 bases from V and 2 bases from J; bases unmatched to any gene: 7. CDR3 region: CASSPPGLAGGNTDTQYF. Here the CDR3 DNA reads TGTGCCAGCAGCCCGCCGGGACTAGCGGGAGGTAACACAGATACGCAGTATTTT.

This clone was counted a few times. This chain uses TRBV9 with TRBJ2-2; D gene unclear. Germline values: CDR1 SGDLS, CDR2 YYNGEE. The CDR3 extends over 15 amino acids. V was clipped by 3 bases and J by 2 bases, with 11 bases between them. CDR3 coding DNA: TGTGCCAGCAGCGCTACAAGAATTAACACCGGGGAGCTGTTTTTT. Its translation is CASSATRINTGELFF.

The genes are TRBV18 and TRBJ1-2, with TRBD1 matching over 9 bases. Germline V gene sequence: CDR1 KGHSH, CDR2 LQKENI. J gave up 6 bases and V 3 bases, and 11 bases lay outside the gene matches. The CDR3 loop spans 16 amino acids. The DNA of the CDR3 is TGTGCCAGCTCACCGGGACAGGGAGGTCGGGGAGATGGCTACACCTTC. Its protein product is CASSPGQGGRGDGYTF.

This rearrangement joins TRBV20-1 to TRBJ1-1; D uncertain. This CDR3 has 11 amino acids. Per germline, CDR1 DFQATT and CDR2 SNEGSKA (reference sequence). Trimming pared 7 bases from V and 4 bases from J, leaving 10 bases between. CDR3 amino acids: CSGYGGTEAFF. For the CDR3, the DNA is TGCAGTGGGTATGGAGGCACTGAAGCTTTCTTT.

The chain has TRBV30 and TRBJ1-4; a weak D match, TRBD1 (6 bases). Trimming took off 0 bases at V and 10 bases at J, with 15 bases between the two ends. The length of the CDR3 is 14 residues. Germline assignment: CDR1 GTSNPN and CDR2 SVGIG (reference sequence). CDR3 DNA sequence: TGTGCCTGGAGTGTGAGGGGGGTTTTAGTAAAACTGTTTTTT. As protein: CAWSVRGVLVKLFF.

This clone was counted only a few times. The chain joins TRBV9 to TRBJ2-6; D may be TRBD1 (6 bases). The germline gives CDR1 SGDLS, CDR2 YYNGEE. Trimming took off 0 bases at V and 4 bases at J, with 11 bases between the two ends. The CDR3 totals 16 residues. The CDR3 nucleotides read TGTGCCAGCAGCGTAGAGGCAGGGGCCGGGGCCAACGTCCTGACTTTC. Amino acid sequence: CASSVEAGAGANVLTF.

The gene calls are TRBV5-6 and TRBJ2-3; D may match TRBD1 or TRBD2 (5 bases each). The CDR3 totals 14 residues. V was trimmed by 3 bases and J by 2 bases, leaving 10 bases between them. Germline V gives CDR1 SGHDT, CDR2 YYEEEE. The CDR3 sequence: CASSSGTTTDTQYF. CDR3 sequence (DNA): TGTGCCAGCAGCTCTGGGACCACCACAGATACGCAGTATTTT.

V usage is TRBV5-1 and J usage is TRBJ2-7; 10 bases fit TRBD2. Unmatched junction bases numbered 4, after V lost 4 bases and J lost 0 bases. The germline gives CDR1 SGHRS, CDR2 YFSETQ. There are 15 residues in the CDR3. CDR3 sequence reads: CASSIAGGLSYEQYF. The CDR3, as DNA: TGCGCCAGCAGCATAGCGGGAGGCCTCTCCTACGAGCAGTACTTC.

In its sample, this clone was seen once. This rearrangement joins TRBV5-4 to TRBJ2-7; 7 bases map to TRBD1. From germline, CDR1 is SGHNT and CDR2 YYREEE (reference sequence). This CDR3 is built from 16 residues. V was pared by 5 bases and J by 2 bases, with 13 bases of the junction left unmatched. DNA for the CDR3: TGTGCCAGCAGGGCCCGGACAGGCGGTGAAACCTACGAGCAGTACTTC. It codes for CASRARTGGETYEQYF.

DNA for the CDR3: TGTGCCAGCAGCGTAGTATCGGGGAGCGGCTACAATGAGCAGTTCTTC. Translating gives CASSVVSGSGYNEQFF. The chain combines TRBV9 with TRBJ2-1, with D perhaps TRBD2 (5 bases). CDR1 SGDLS and CDR2 YYNGEE come from the germline V gene. With 0 bases removed from V and 3 bases from J, the gap between germline ends came to 13 bases. The CDR3 is made up of 16 amino acids.

CDR3 DNA: TGTGCCAGCAGCCCCGTTTCCGACGAGCAGTACTTC. This gives the protein CASSPVSDEQYF. V gene TRBV7-6 combines with J gene TRBJ2-7; no reliable D call. The germline V gene has CDR1 SGHVS and CDR2 FNYEAQ. Trimming stripped 5 bases from V and 5 bases from J, with 10 bases between. The CDR3 loop spans 12 amino acids.

The chain joins TRBV6-6 to TRBJ2-7, with D perhaps matching TRBD1 (5 bases). V lost 2 bases and J 2 bases, leaving 13 bases between the germline ends. This CDR3 has 15 residues. Germline V CDR1 and CDR2: MNHNY, SVGAGI (reference sequence). For the CDR3, the DNA is TGTGCCAGCAGTTACGACACAGGTAGGGCCTACGAGCAGTACTTC. It encodes CASSYDTGRAYEQYF.

J is TRBJ2-7 and V is TRBV4-2; D may correspond to TRBD1 or TRBD2 (5 bases each). Germline V gene data show CDR1 as LGHNA and CDR2 as YNFKEQ. V was trimmed by 1 base and J by 3 bases, leaving 16 bases between them. This CDR3 comprises 16 residues. The CDR3 nucleotides read TGTGCCAGCAGCCAAGGTTATTCCAGGGAGAACTACGAGCAGTACTTC. Translating it yields CASSQGYSRENYEQYF.

The V and J genes are TRBV25-1 and TRBJ1-6; no clear D gene. The V gene lost 7 bases and the J gene lost 8 bases, with 9 bases spanning the gap. This CDR3 is 12 amino acids long. Germline V gives CDR1 MGHDK, CDR2 SYGVNS. CDR3 sequence (DNA): TGTGCCAGCAAGCACAGCCATTCACCCCTCCACTTT. Translated, it gives CASKHSHSPLHF.